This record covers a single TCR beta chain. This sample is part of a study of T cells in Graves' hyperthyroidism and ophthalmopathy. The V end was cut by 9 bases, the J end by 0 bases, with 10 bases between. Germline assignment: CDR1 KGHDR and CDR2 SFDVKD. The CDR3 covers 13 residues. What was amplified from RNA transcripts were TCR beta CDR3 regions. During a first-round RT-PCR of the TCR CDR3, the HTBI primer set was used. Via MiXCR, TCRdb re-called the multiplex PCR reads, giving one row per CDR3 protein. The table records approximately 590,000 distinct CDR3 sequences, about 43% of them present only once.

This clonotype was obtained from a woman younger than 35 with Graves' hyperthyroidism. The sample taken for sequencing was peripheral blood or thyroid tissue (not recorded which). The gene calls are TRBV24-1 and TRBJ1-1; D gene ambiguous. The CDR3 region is CATRGELNTEAFF. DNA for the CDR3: TGTGCCACCCGTGGGGAGCTGAACACTGAAGCTTTCTTT.